A single sample is the source of the 27 T cell receptor beta chains below, sequenced in a study of OX40 agonist ivuxolimab in advanced cancers. Libraries were prepared by immunoSEQ multiplex PCR; TCRdb keeps only in-frame clonotypes and omits some of them. This table holds about 77,000 clones, around 80% found once. The source material was CD4+ or CD8+ T cells sorted from blood, sampled in a trial of the OX40 agonist ivuxolimab. Receptors were obtained from an adult with an advanced solid tumor such as melanoma, head and neck, liver or kidney cancer.

This sequence joins TRBV5-1 and TRBJ1-2; 7 bases map to TRBD1. CDR3 length: 18 amino acids. The germline V gene has CDR1 SGHRS and CDR2 YFSETQ. After removal of 6 bases from V and 4 bases from J, the junction contained 21 bases not matched to a gene. The CDR3 reads CASKSRSDRASLSYGYTF. CDR3 sequence (DNA): TGCGCCAGCAAATCTAGATCAGACAGGGCGTCCCTGTCCTATGGCTACACCTTC.

The sample holds one count of this clone. This chain links TRBV6-5 with TRBJ1-2; 8 positions agree with TRBD1. Germline assignment: CDR1 MNHEY and CDR2 SVGAGI. J was trimmed by 8 bases and V by 5 bases; bases with no gene match: 10. This CDR3 is 14 amino acids long. The CDR3 nucleotides are TGTGCCAGCAGTCTCGGACAGGGAGGTGGCGGCTACACCTTC. Translation: CASSLGQGGGGYTF.

This clone was found a few times. The chain employs TRBV5-5 and TRBJ1-2, with D possibly being TRBD1 (5 bases). This CDR3 has 12 residues. Germline V gene sequence: CDR1 SGHKS, CDR2 YYEKEE (reference sequence). The V end lost 4 bases, the J end lost 9 bases, and 13 bases lay between the germline ends. The chain's CDR3 is CASSTLGGSYTF. The CDR3 DNA reads TGTGCCAGCAGCACCCTTGGGGGGAGCTACACCTTC.

The J gene is TRBJ2-3, the V gene TRBV28; 7 nucleotides line up with TRBD1. Losses at the gene ends were 8 bases for V and 6 bases for J; bases not matched to a gene: 11. The CDR3 totals 14 residues. The germline CDR1 and CDR2 sequences are MDHEN and SYDVKM. Here the CDR3 DNA reads TGTGCCAGCTCGACAGGGTGGGGGTTGGATACGCAGTATTTT. This encodes CASSTGWGLDTQYF.

The chain is built from TRBV5-4 and TRBJ2-7, with 12 bases that match TRBD1. The V segment lost 0 bases and the J segment 7 bases; nucleotides outside the gene matches: 5. The CDR3 is 15 amino acids. The germline V gene has CDR1 SGHNT and CDR2 YYREEE (reference sequence). CDR3 sequence (DNA): TGTGCCAGCAGCTTGGCCGGGACAGGGGGCATGGAGCAGTACTTC. This codes for CASSLAGTGGMEQYF. The complete variable domain, with remaining parts taken from reference TRBV5-4 and TRBJ2-7, reads ETGVTQSPTHLIKTRGQQVTLRCSSQSGHNTVSWYQQALGQGPQFIFQYYREEENGRGNFPPRFSGLQFPNYSSELNVNALELDDSALYLCASSLAGTGGMEQYFGPGTRLTVT.

This chain uses TRBV6-5 with TRBJ2-7, with D uncertain. V shed 4 bases and J shed 2 bases, with 12 bases lying between them. Germline V CDR1 and CDR2: MNHEY, SVGAGI. This CDR3 contains 14 residues. CDR3 residues: CASSFQSLAYEQYF. In nucleotides, the CDR3 is TGTGCCAGCAGTTTTCAGAGTTTAGCCTACGAGCAGTACTTC.

The table lists this clone with a count of one. This chain uses TRBV7-2 with TRBJ1-6, with D unclear. CDR1 SGHTA and CDR2 FQGNSA come from the germline V gene. V lost 5 bases, J lost 4 bases, and 3 bases lay in between. There are 12 residues in the CDR3. The CDR3 DNA follows: TGTGCCAGCAGCGCTTATAATTCACCCCTCCACTTT. Its translation is CASSAYNSPLHF.

The V call is TRBV14, the J call TRBJ1-2; D is uncertain. Germline CDR1 is SGHDN and CDR2 is FVKESK. V lost 0 bases and J lost 7, with 9 bases in between. The CDR3 is 13 residues long. CDR3 coding DNA: TGTGCCAGCAGCCAAGATTTGCACCTTGGCTACACCTTC. The encoded protein is CASSQDLHLGYTF.

The chain joins TRBV7-2 to TRBJ2-5; 10 bases fit TRBD1. CDR3 size: 15 residues. The V segment lost 4 bases and the J segment 3 bases; nucleotides outside the gene matches: 5. The germline V gene has CDR1 SGHTA and CDR2 FQGNSA. The CDR3 DNA reads TGTGCCAGCAGCTACAGACAGGGGGCGAAAGAGACCCAGTACTTC. It is translated as CASSYRQGAKETQYF.

The J gene is TRBJ2-2, the V gene TRBV7-3; possible D gene TRBD1, 5 bases. CDR1 SGHTA and CDR2 FQGTGA come from the germline V gene. Trimming removed 1 base at V and 5 bases at J, with 5 bases between. The CDR3 covers 13 residues. Here the CDR3 reads CASSLKGTGELFF. Here the CDR3 DNA reads TGTGCCAGCAGCTTAAAGGGGACCGGGGAGCTGTTTTTT. The full variable domain, completed using reference TRBV7-3 and TRBJ2-2, is GAGVSQTPSNKVTEKGKYVELRCDPISGHTALYWYRQSLGQGPEFLIYFQGTGAADDSGLPNDRFFAVRPEGSVSTLKIQRTERGDSAVYLCASSLKGTGELFFGEGSRLTVL.

V is TRBV5-8 and J is TRBJ1-2; D is undetermined. This CDR3 is 13 amino acids long. V lost 1 base to trimming and J lost 4 bases, with 8 bases between them. The germline V gene has CDR1 SGHTS and CDR2 YDEGEE. The CDR3 region is CASSLPGLYGYTF. The CDR3 coding sequence is TGTGCCAGCAGCTTGCCGGGTCTCTATGGCTACACCTTC.

J is TRBJ2-5 and V is TRBV18, with D perhaps matching TRBD1 or TRBD2 (5 bases each). The CDR3 loop spans 14 amino acids. Germline-derived CDR1 and CDR2 are KGHSH and LQKENI. The ends were cut back, 3 bases at V and 5 bases at J, with 13 bases in the middle. CDR3 coding DNA: TGTGCCAGCTCACCGTCCCAGGGCGGGGAGACCCAGTACTTC. Translated, it gives CASSPSQGGETQYF.

This clone was counted a few times. The gene calls are TRBV18 and TRBJ1-1; 7 positions agree with TRBD1. Germline trimming cut 2 bases from V and 4 bases from J; bases unmatched to any gene: 13. The CDR3 spans 17 residues. Germline lookup yields CDR1 KGHSH and CDR2 LQKENI. Here the CDR3 reads CASSPTGERRAVTEAFF. CDR3 nucleotides: TGTGCCAGCTCACCAACAGGGGAGAGAAGGGCGGTCACTGAAGCTTTCTTT.

The chain joins TRBV11-1 to TRBJ2-7; 8 positions match TRBD1. V shed 6 bases and J 2 bases; nucleotides not matched to a gene: 6. Germline V lookup: CDR1 SGHAT, CDR2 FQDESV (reference sequence). The CDR3 is made up of 14 amino acids. The CDR3 here is CASSFRQGPYEQYF. CDR3 DNA sequence: TGTGCCAGCAGTTTCCGACAGGGGCCCTACGAGCAGTACTTC.

The chain carries TRBV5-1 and TRBJ2-5; no firm D call. Trimming removed 0 bases at V and 1 base at J, with 7 bases between. The CDR3 is made up of 14 amino acids. The germline V gene has CDR1 SGHRS and CDR2 YFSETQ. CDR3 protein: CASSLGWLQETQYF. DNA of the CDR3: TGCGCCAGCAGCTTGGGGTGGCTCCAAGAGACCCAGTACTTC.

J is TRBJ1-6 and V is TRBV7-8; no clear D. Germline V CDR1 and CDR2: SGHVS, FQNEAQ. Trimming left V 5 bases short and J 9 bases short, with 14 bases between. The CDR3 covers 14 residues. The CDR3: CASSAREGTSPLHF. The CDR3 DNA is TGTGCCAGCAGCGCCCGTGAGGGCACTTCACCCCTCCACTTT.

The V call is TRBV9, the J call TRBJ2-2, with D possibly matching TRBD2 (5 bases). Trimming took off 2 bases at V and 5 bases at J, with 13 bases between the two ends. Germline values: CDR1 SGDLS, CDR2 YYNGEE. The CDR3 spans 15 residues. The CDR3 loop reads CASSVGVTGTGELFF. The DNA of the CDR3 is TGTGCCAGCAGCGTCGGAGTCACGGGGACCGGGGAGCTGTTTTTT.

This chain uses TRBV27 with TRBJ2-7; 7 bases agree with TRBD2. Germline V gene sequence: CDR1 MNHEY, CDR2 SMNVEV (reference sequence). This CDR3 comprises 14 residues. The J segment lost 5 bases and the V segment lost 6 bases, leaving 10 bases of the junction unmatched. Here the CDR3 reads CASRPSWEGNEQYF. CDR3 DNA: TGTGCCAGCAGGCCCTCGTGGGAGGGCAACGAGCAGTACTTC.

The rearrangement joins TRBV19 to TRBJ2-3; 8 bases align to TRBD1. Germline CDR1 is LNHDA and CDR2 is SQIVND (reference sequence). This CDR3 contains 13 residues. After removal of 6 bases from V and 6 bases from J, the junction contained 5 bases not matched to a gene. This CDR3 is CASRRQGTDTQYF. The CDR3 DNA is TGTGCCAGTAGGCGACAGGGGACGGATACGCAGTATTTT.

The rearrangement uses TRBV5-1 and TRBJ1-1; 10 nucleotides align to TRBD1. Trimming at V came to 1 base and at J to 5 bases, leaving 5 bases not matched to a gene. Germline V gene sequence: CDR1 SGHRS, CDR2 YFSETQ. CDR3 length: 15 amino acids. CDR3 coding DNA: TGCGCCAGCAGCTTGAGACAGGGGGCATGGACTGAAGCTTTCTTT. Translating gives CASSLRQGAWTEAFF.

The chain joins TRBV2 to TRBJ2-7; D not resolved. The CDR3 runs to 13 residues. The V end was cut by 7 bases, the J end by 2 bases, with 12 bases between. In germline, CDR1 is SNHLY, CDR2 FYNNEI. The CDR3: CASTVQAPYEQYF. CDR3 sequence (DNA): TGTGCCAGCACGGTCCAGGCCCCCTACGAGCAGTACTTC.

The J gene is TRBJ1-4, the V gene TRBV11-3; TRBD1 matches 9 bases. The CDR3 is 16 amino acids. The trim removed 5 bases at V and 7 bases at J, leaving 11 bases unmatched. Germline CDR1 reads SGHNT; CDR2 reads YENEEA. CDR3 sequence: CASSLESGTGLEKLFF. Written as DNA, the CDR3 is TGTGCCAGCAGCCTCGAGTCCGGGACAGGGCTTGAAAAACTGTTTTTT.

The chain links TRBV6-1 to TRBJ1-5, with D possibly TRBD1 on 5 matching bases. Germline-derived CDR1 and CDR2 are MNHNS and SASEGT. This CDR3 spans 15 amino acids. V lost 8 bases and J lost 1, with 15 bases in between. This CDR3 is CASRPIGVSNQPQHF. The CDR3 DNA sequence: TGTGCCAGCCGGCCTATAGGGGTAAGCAATCAGCCCCAGCATTTT.

This chain joins TRBV6-6 and TRBJ2-5; 7 bases match TRBD1. The J call may be wrong; the DNA end is better matched by TRBJ2-7. From germline, CDR1 is MNHNY and CDR2 SVGAGI (reference sequence). The CDR3 runs to 14 residues. The CDR3 DNA is TGTGCCAGCAGCGCCGGGACAGCGAACTACGAGCAGTACTTC. Amino acids: CASSAGTANYEQYF.

In its sample, this clone was seen a few times. The chain has TRBV4-1 and TRBJ2-2, with a possible D match to TRBD1 (6 bases). Germline CDR1 is MGHRA and CDR2 is YSYEKL. The V end lost 1 base, the J end lost 1 base, and 7 bases lay between the germline ends. The CDR3 has 15 residues. DNA of the CDR3: TGCGCCAGCAGCCAAGTGGACAGGAACACCGGGGAGCTGTTTTTT. This encodes CASSQVDRNTGELFF.

This rearrangement joins TRBV7-2 to TRBJ2-5; 7 bases are shared with TRBD1. Germline CDR1 and CDR2: SGHTA and FQGNSA. The ends lost 1 base at V and 2 bases at J; junction bases unmatched: 4. The CDR3 totals 15 residues. The CDR3 is CASSLGARGQETQYF. CDR3 nucleotide sequence: TGTGCCAGCAGCTTAGGGGCCAGGGGGCAAGAGACCCAGTACTTC.

The rearrangement links TRBV5-6 to TRBJ1-3; D ambiguous. Trimming removed 6 bases from V and 0 bases from J, with 13 bases in between. The CDR3 consists of 15 residues. Germline lookup yields CDR1 SGHDT and CDR2 YYEEEE. DNA for the CDR3: TGTGCCAGCAACTTTTGGAACCCCTCTGGAAACACCATATATTTT. Amino acid sequence: CASNFWNPSGNTIYF.